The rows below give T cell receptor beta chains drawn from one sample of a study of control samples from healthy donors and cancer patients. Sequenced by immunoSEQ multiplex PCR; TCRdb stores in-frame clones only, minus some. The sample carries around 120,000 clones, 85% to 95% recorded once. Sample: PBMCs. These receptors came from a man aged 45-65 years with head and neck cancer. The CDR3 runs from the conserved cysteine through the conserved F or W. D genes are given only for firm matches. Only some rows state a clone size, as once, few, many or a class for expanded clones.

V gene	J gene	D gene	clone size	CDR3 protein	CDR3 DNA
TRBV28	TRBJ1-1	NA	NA	CASSLSTAGGPEAFF	TGTGCCAGCAGTTTATCCACGGCGGGAGGCCCTGAAGCTTTCTTT
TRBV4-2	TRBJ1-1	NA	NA	CASSLRNQNTEAFF	TGTGCCAGCAGCCTCAGGAACCAGAACACTGAAGCTTTCTTT
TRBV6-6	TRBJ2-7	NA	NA	CASSHRLGDYEQYF	TGTGCCAGCAGTCATAGACTAGGGGACTACGAGCAGTACTTC
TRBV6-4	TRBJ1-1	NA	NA	CASSDSGAGTEAFF	TGTGCCAGCAGTGACTCGGGAGCGGGCACTGAAGCTTTCTTT
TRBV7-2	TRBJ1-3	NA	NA	CASSLGIAGNTIYF	TGTGCCAGCAGCTTAGGGATTGCTGGAAACACCATATATTTT
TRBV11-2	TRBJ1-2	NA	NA	CASSSPGAPNYGYTF	TGTGCCAGCAGCTCCCCCGGGGCCCCAAACTATGGCTACACCTTC
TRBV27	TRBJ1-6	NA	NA	CASSSQRDTISSYNSPLHF	TGTGCCAGCAGTTCCCAGCGGGACACCATTAGCTCCTATAATTCACCCCTCCACTTT
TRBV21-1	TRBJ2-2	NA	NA	CASSKQVRPGELFF	TGTGCCAGCAGCAAACAAGTGCGTCCCGGGGAGCTGTTTTTT
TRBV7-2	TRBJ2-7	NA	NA	CASSLRTGEQYF	TGTGCCAGCAGCTTAAGGACGGGGGAGCAGTACTTC
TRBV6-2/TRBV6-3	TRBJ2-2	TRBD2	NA	CASSWGGVRTGELFF	TGTGCCAGCAGTTGGGGGGGGGTCCGCACCGGGGAGCTGTTTTTT
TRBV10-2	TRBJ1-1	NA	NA	CASSIYSGTEAFF	TGCGCCAGCAGCATTTACAGTGGGACTGAAGCTTTCTTT
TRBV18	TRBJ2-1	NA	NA	CASSPRTGNEQFF	TGTGCCAGCTCACCACGGACTGGGAATGAGCAGTTCTTC
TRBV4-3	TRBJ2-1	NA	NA	CASSQDRGHSYNEQFF	TGCGCCAGCAGCCAAGATCGGGGCCACTCCTACAATGAGCAGTTCTTC
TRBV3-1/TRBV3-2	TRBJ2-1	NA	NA	CASTRYGHNEQFF	TGTGCCAGCACCCGTTACGGCCACAATGAGCAGTTCTTC
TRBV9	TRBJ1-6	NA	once	CASSVVVGKALEYNSPLHF	TGTGCCAGCAGCGTAGTAGTCGGGAAAGCCCTCGAATATAATTCACCCCTCCACTTT
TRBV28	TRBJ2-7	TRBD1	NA	CASRGTGFGYEQYF	TGTGCCAGCAGGGGGACAGGGTTTGGCTACGAGCAGTACTTC
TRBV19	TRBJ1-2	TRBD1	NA	CATQGNYGYTF	TGTGCCACACAGGGGAACTATGGCTACACCTTC
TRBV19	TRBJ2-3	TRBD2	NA	CASSIGGSRTDTQYF	TGTGCCAGTAGTATCGGGGGGAGTCGCACAGATACGCAGTATTTT
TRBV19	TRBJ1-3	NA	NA	CASSNVWEPGNTIYF	TGTGCCAGTAGTAACGTGTGGGAACCTGGAAACACCATATATTTT
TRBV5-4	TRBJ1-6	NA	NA	CASSYSYGSSPLHF	TGTGCCAGCAGCTACAGTTATGGGAGTTCACCCCTCCACTTT
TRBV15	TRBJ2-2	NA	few	CATSRVPIRGNTGELFF	TGTGCCACCAGCAGAGTCCCGATTCGAGGGAACACCGGGGAGCTGTTTTTT
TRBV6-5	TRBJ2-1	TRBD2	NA	CASSYMGRRGDEQFF	TGTGCCAGCAGTTACATGGGGAGGCGGGGGGATGAGCAGTTCTTC
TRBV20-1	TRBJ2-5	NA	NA	CSADRPGTQYF	TGCAGTGCGGACCGTCCGGGGACCCAGTACTTC
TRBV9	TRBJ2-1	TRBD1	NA	CASSPFPGTGGQNEQFF	TGTGCCAGCAGCCCCTTTCCCGGGACAGGGGGCCAAAATGAGCAGTTCTTC
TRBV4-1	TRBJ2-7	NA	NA	CASSQSSRSDEQYF	TGCGCCAGCAGCCAGAGCTCCCGGTCGGACGAGCAGTACTTC
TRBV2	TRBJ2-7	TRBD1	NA	CASRDRGQGFGQYF	TGTGCCAGCAGGGACCGGGGACAGGGATTCGGGCAGTACTTC
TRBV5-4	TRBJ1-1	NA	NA	CASSFLFGGADLNTEAFF	TGTGCCAGCAGCTTCCTGTTTGGGGGGGCAGACCTGAACACTGAAGCTTTCTTT
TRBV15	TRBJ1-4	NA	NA	CATSSHGEVEKLFF	TGTGCCACCAGCAGCCACGGGGAGGTTGAAAAACTGTTTTTT
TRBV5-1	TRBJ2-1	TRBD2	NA	CASSLVGLAGEQFF	TGCGCCAGCAGCTTGGTCGGGCTAGCGGGTGAGCAGTTCTTC
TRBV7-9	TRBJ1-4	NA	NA	CAIAQVGEKLFF	TGTGCCATCGCCCAGGTCGGAGAAAAACTGTTTTTT
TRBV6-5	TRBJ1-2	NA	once	CASSSGVYGYTF	TGTGCCAGCAGCTCAGGGGTTTATGGCTACACCTTC
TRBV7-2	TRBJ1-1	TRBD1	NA	CASSSLTGGTGGVVAFF	TGTGCCAGCAGCTCACTTACCGGTGGGACAGGGGGCGTCGTAGCTTTCTTT
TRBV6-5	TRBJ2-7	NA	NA	CASSYSWDTQYEQYF	TGTGCCAGCAGTTACTCGTGGGACACCCAGTACGAGCAGTACTTC
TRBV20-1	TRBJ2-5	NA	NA	CSASPAPQEETQYF	TGCAGTGCTAGTCCGGCGCCACAGGAAGAGACCCAGTACTTC
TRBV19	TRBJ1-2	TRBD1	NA	CASSTTGQGSYGYTF	TGTGCCAGTAGTACGACGGGACAGGGGAGTTATGGCTACACCTTC
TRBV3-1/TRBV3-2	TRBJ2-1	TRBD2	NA	CASSQDLPGLAANEQFF	TGTGCCAGCAGCCAGGACCTTCCGGGACTAGCGGCCAATGAGCAGTTCTTC
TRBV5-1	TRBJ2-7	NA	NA	CASSGGGSYEQYF	TGCGCCAGCAGCGGAGGGGGAAGCTACGAGCAGTACTTC
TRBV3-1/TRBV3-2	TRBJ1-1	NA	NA	CASSRLFAEAFF	TGTGCCAGCAGCCGATTATTTGCTGAAGCTTTCTTT
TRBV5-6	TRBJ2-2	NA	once	CASSLGPQGSTGELFF	TGTGCCAGCAGCTTGGGCCCGCAGGGGTCCACCGGGGAGCTGTTTTTT
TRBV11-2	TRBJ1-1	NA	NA	CASSLGTNTEAFF	TGTGCCAGCAGCTTAGGAACGAACACTGAAGCTTTCTTT
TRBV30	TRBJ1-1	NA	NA	CACPTWRVGTEAFF	TGTGCCTGCCCTACCTGGCGGGTGGGCACTGAAGCTTTCTTT
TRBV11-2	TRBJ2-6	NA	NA	CASSPTPGYTGSGANVLTF	TGTGCCAGCAGCCCTACTCCGGGGTACACTGGCTCTGGGGCCAACGTCCTGACTTTC
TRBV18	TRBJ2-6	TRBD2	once	CASSPYASGPSGANVLTF	TGTGCCAGCTCACCATATGCTAGCGGGCCCTCTGGGGCCAACGTCCTGACTTTC
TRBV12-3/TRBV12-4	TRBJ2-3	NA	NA	CASTLRLTDTQYF	TGTGCCAGCACCCTAAGGCTCACAGATACGCAGTATTTT
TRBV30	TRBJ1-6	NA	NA	CAWSAEYNSPLHF	TGTGCCTGGAGTGCAGAATATAATTCACCCCTCCACTTT